Listed here are 27 T cell receptor beta chains from one sample, sequenced in a study of shared clonotypes between healthy human individuals. Clones were sequenced by immunoSEQ multiplex PCR, and TCRdb holds only the in-frame ones, with some missing. Of about 2.4 million clones listed, around 94% were seen once; the top ten hold 0.11% to 0.15%. Sequencing input: naive CD4+ T cells sorted from blood. Stated subset: CD45RA+ positively selected. These receptors all stem from a man between 18 and 35 years old in good health.

J is TRBJ1-1 and V is TRBV12-2; the table gives TRBD1 as D, unverified against the DNA. TRBV12-2 represents a pseudogene. The CDR3 covers 15 residues. CDR3 in DNA: TGTGCAAGTCGCATTAGCCCGGGACAGGGGACTGAAGCTTTCTTT. Translated: CASRISPGQGTEAFF.

The V and J genes are TRBV7-9 and TRBJ1-1; weak D call: TRBD1 (5 bases). The germline CDR1 and CDR2 sequences are SEHNR and FQNEAQ (reference sequence). Trimming shortened V by 4 bases and J by 8 bases, and 11 bases separated the two germline ends. This CDR3 spans 12 amino acids. The CDR3 DNA sequence: TGTGCCAGCAGCTCCTCGAGGGGCGAAGCTTTCTTT. This gives the protein CASSSSRGEAFF.

For this clone: Different DNA sequences within this sample yield the same CDR3. This CDR3 is CASSNRGRTDTQYF. The CDR3 DNA sequence: TGTGCCAGTAGCAACAGGGGGCGAACAGATACGCAGTATTTT. The chain joins TRBV19 to TRBJ2-3, with 9 bases that match TRBD1. Germline assignment: CDR1 LNHDA and CDR2 SQIVND (reference sequence). V dropped 6 bases and J dropped 3; count of bases not matched to a gene: 4. CDR3 size: 14 residues.

Points on this clone: This specimen includes other DNA sequences encoding the same CDR3. The chain combines TRBV19 with TRBJ1-6; D gene ambiguous. The V end lost 9 bases, the J end lost 0 bases, and 9 bases lay between the germline ends. This CDR3 contains 14 residues. CDR1 is LNHDA and CDR2 is SQIVND in the germline V gene (reference sequence). The chain's CDR3 is CASTRSSYNSPLHF. The CDR3 coding sequence is TGTGCCAGCACGAGGAGCTCCTATAATTCACCCCTCCACTTT.

The CDR3: CASAGRAGDTGELFF. The CDR3 coding sequence is TGTGCCAGCGCAGGCAGGGCGGGGGACACCGGGGAGCTGTTTTTT. This chain connects TRBV2 to TRBJ2-2, with 7 bases lining up with TRBD2. Germline values: CDR1 SNHLY, CDR2 FYNNEI. The trim removed 8 bases at V and 3 bases at J, leaving 9 bases unmatched. The CDR3 spans 15 residues.

This clone was seen a handful of times. The chain links TRBV10-3 to TRBJ1-1; D gene unclear. Germline CDR1 reads ENHRY; CDR2 reads SYGVKD. V was cut by 2 bases and J by 0 bases, with 7 bases left in between. The CDR3 loop spans 14 amino acids. The CDR3 bases are TGTGCCATCAGTGAGGGGATCCTGAACACTGAAGCTTTCTTT. Protein sequence: CAISEGILNTEAFF.

The J gene is TRBJ2-5, the V gene TRBV5-1; TRBD2 matches 11 bases. J lost 4 bases, V lost 2 bases, and 4 bases had no gene match. The CDR3 is made up of 15 amino acids. Germline CDR1 SGHRS, CDR2 YFSETQ. The CDR3 coding sequence is TGCGCCAGCAGCTTTAGCGGGAGGGCGACAGAGACCCAGTACTTC. Its translation: CASSFSGRATETQYF.

The chain recombines TRBV7-8 with TRBJ1-2, with 7 bases that match TRBD1. From germline, CDR1 is SGHVS and CDR2 FQNEAQ. This CDR3 is 14 amino acids long. Trimming removed 2 bases from V and 6 bases from J; junction bases left unmatched: 6. The CDR3 loop is CASSLLIGGDGYTF. CDR3 DNA sequence: TGTGCCAGCAGCTTACTTATAGGGGGCGATGGCTACACCTTC.

The CDR3, as DNA: TGTGCCAGCAGTTCCGATAGAGGGGGCCCGGCGGGGGAGCAGTACTTC. It specifies CASSSDRGGPAGEQYF. The chain joins TRBV6-5 to TRBJ2-7, with D perhaps matching TRBD1 (7 bases). Germline CDR1 and CDR2: MNHEY and SVGAGI. The CDR3 loop spans 16 amino acids. The V end was cut by 4 bases, the J end by 7 bases, with 23 bases between.

The chain employs TRBV6-1 and TRBJ2-2, with TRBD1 identical over 8 bases. The junction had 8 bases not matched to a gene; V was cut back by 5 bases and J by 6 bases. This CDR3 is 15 amino acids long. CDR1 is MNHNS, CDR2 SASEGT, per germline. This CDR3 is CASSPGQVTAGELFF. The CDR3, as DNA: TGTGCCAGCAGTCCGGGACAGGTTACGGCCGGGGAGCTGTTTTTT.

Regarding this clone: Other DNA sequences in this sample translate to the same CDR3. This chain joins TRBV5-1 and TRBJ2-5; a possible D gene is TRBD2 (7 bases). Per the germline V gene, CDR1 is SGHRS and CDR2 is YFSETQ. The CDR3 contains 14 residues. The ends were cut back, 4 bases at V and 2 bases at J, with 12 bases in the middle. The CDR3 DNA reads as TGCGCCAGCAGCCTAGCGGACAGTCAAGAGACCCAGTACTTC. Translating gives CASSLADSQETQYF.

J is TRBJ1-3 and V is TRBV30; the D gene is possibly TRBD1 (5 bases). Trimming left V 4 bases short and J 3 bases short, with 19 bases between. This CDR3 has 16 residues. The V gene's germline CDR1 is GTSNPN and CDR2 SVGIG (reference sequence). CDR3 nucleotides: TGTGCCTGGAACGGGGATCCCTTGGGGCTTGGAAACACCATATATTTT. Translation: CAWNGDPLGLGNTIYF.

The chain uses TRBV14 and TRBJ1-5; D is unclear. The V end lost 1 base, the J end lost 5 bases, and 6 bases lay between the germline ends. The CDR3 is made up of 13 amino acids. The germline CDR1 and CDR2 sequences are SGHDN and FVKESK. The CDR3 region is CASSQGPHQPQHF. In DNA, the CDR3 is TGTGCCAGCAGCCAAGGACCCCATCAGCCCCAGCATTTT.

On this clone: The sample contains more than one DNA sequence encoding this CDR3. The chain has TRBV2 and TRBJ2-5, with D possibly matching TRBD2 (7 bases). Germline V gene sequence: CDR1 SNHLY, CDR2 FYNNEI. This CDR3 comprises 12 residues. V was pared by 7 bases and J by 4 bases, with 10 bases between. For the CDR3, the DNA is TGTGCCAGCAAAGGGGGGGGAGAGACCCAGTACTTC. It encodes CASKGGGETQYF.

The CDR3 sequence: CASSDGGARGTGELFF. The CDR3 region has the DNA TGTGCCAGCAGTGATGGAGGGGCGAGGGGGACCGGGGAGCTGTTTTTT. The chain links TRBV6-1 to TRBJ2-2; either TRBD1 or TRBD2 may supply D (6 bases each). Trimming stripped 3 bases from V and 5 bases from J, with 16 bases between. This CDR3 comprises 16 residues. The V gene's germline CDR1 is MNHNS and CDR2 SASEGT.

This sequence joins TRBV9 and TRBJ1-6, with D maybe TRBD1 (6 bases). The CDR3 length is 14 residues. Germline assignment: CDR1 SGDLS and CDR2 YYNGEE. Trimming pared 4 bases from V and 5 bases from J, leaving 10 bases between. In DNA form, the CDR3 reads TGTGCCAGCAGCTCCCGACAGGATAATTCACCCCTCCACTTT. The encoded protein is CASSSRQDNSPLHF.

The chain employs TRBV6-6 and TRBJ2-2; D gene ambiguous. This CDR3 has 14 amino acids. Germline V gene lookup returns CDR1 MNHNY and CDR2 SVGAGI (reference sequence). V lost 3 bases to trimming and J lost 2 bases, with 7 bases between them. CDR3: CASSYTLNTGELFF. CDR3 nucleotides: TGTGCCAGCAGTTATACACTAAACACCGGGGAGCTGTTTTTT.

V and J are TRBV6-5 and TRBJ2-2; D unclear. Trimming cost V 5 bases and J 1 base, with 11 bases left between them. This CDR3 contains 15 residues. Germline V gene sequence: CDR1 MNHEY, CDR2 SVGAGI. The CDR3 DNA reads as TGTGCCAGCAGTCCCATTTCATGGAACACCGGGGAGCTGTTTTTT. Translated, it gives CASSPISWNTGELFF.

The chain couples TRBV5-1 to TRBJ2-7; the D is unclear. Germline values: CDR1 SGHRS, CDR2 YFSETQ. The CDR3 is 15 amino acids. V lost 4 bases to trimming and J lost 2 bases, with 16 bases between them. The CDR3 sequence is CASSKTKDLTYEQYF. CDR3 DNA sequence: TGCGCCAGCAGCAAAACTAAGGATCTAACCTACGAGCAGTACTTC.

The chain joins TRBV21-1 to TRBJ1-1. TRBV21-1 corresponds to a pseudogene. The CDR3 length is 13 residues. The CDR3 DNA follows: TGTGCCAGCAGCAAGGGGGGCAGCACTGAAGCTTTCTTT. Translating it yields CASSKGGSTEAFF.

The rearrangement joins TRBV4-1 to TRBJ2-5, with D maybe TRBD2 (5 bases). There are 16 residues in the CDR3. V was shortened by 0 bases and J by 2 bases, with 13 bases between the two germline ends. The V gene's germline CDR1 is MGHRA and CDR2 YSYEKL. The CDR3 sequence: CASSQDPGGLQETQYF. DNA for the CDR3: TGCGCCAGCAGCCAAGACCCCGGTGGACTTCAAGAGACCCAGTACTTC.

This CDR3 reads CAWIGLNTEAFF. CDR3 bases: TGTGCCTGGATCGGTTTGAACACTGAAGCTTTCTTT. This chain links TRBV30 with TRBJ1-1; no definite D call. Trimming removed 4 bases at V and 0 bases at J, with 6 bases between. From germline, CDR1 is GTSNPN and CDR2 SVGIG (reference sequence). This CDR3 is 12 amino acids long.

This chain uses TRBV28 with TRBJ1-2, with TRBD1 identical over 7 bases. Per the germline V gene, CDR1 is MDHEN and CDR2 is SYDVKM. This CDR3 region has 16 residues. Germline trimming cut 2 bases from V and 0 bases from J; bases unmatched to any gene: 6. CDR3 sequence reads: CASSLIDRAPNYGYTF. The CDR3 DNA follows: TGTGCCAGCAGTTTAATCGACAGGGCACCTAACTATGGCTACACCTTC.

The chain joins TRBV28 to TRBJ2-7; D is uncertain. The V end was cut by 2 bases, the J end by 4 bases, with 12 bases between. This CDR3 is built from 14 residues. Looked up from germline, CDR1 is MDHEN and CDR2 is SYDVKM. The CDR3 spells CASSLPNLLYEQYF. CDR3 sequence (DNA): TGTGCCAGCAGTTTACCTAACCTACTATACGAGCAGTACTTC.

CDR3 nucleotide sequence: TGTGCCAGCTCACCGCCGGGACCGCTCTCTGGAAACACCATATATTTT. Protein sequence: CASSPPGPLSGNTIYF. This rearrangement joins TRBV18 to TRBJ1-3, with D perhaps matching TRBD1 (5 bases). The V end was cut by 3 bases, the J end by 0 bases, with 12 bases between. The germline CDR1 and CDR2 sequences are KGHSH and LQKENI. The CDR3 extends over 16 amino acids. Filled out from reference TRBV18 and TRBJ1-3, the complete variable domain reads NAGVMQNPRHLVRRRGQEARLRCSPMKGHSHVYWYRQLPEEGLKFMVYLQKENIIDESGMPKERFSAEFPKEGPSILRIQQVVRGDSAAYFCASSPPGPLSGNTIYFGEGSWLTVV.

The chain uses TRBV5-4 and TRBJ1-4, with unresolved D. V was shortened by 4 bases and J by 13 bases, with 32 bases between the two germline ends. CDR3 length equals 18 residues. Germline V lookup: CDR1 SGHNT, CDR2 YYREEE (reference sequence). The CDR3 DNA sequence: TGTGCCAGCAGCCAAGATATGGTCTCGAACAGAGGGTGGGAGATACTGTTTTTT. Its protein product is CASSQDMVSNRGWEILFF.

As concerns this clone: In the same sample, other DNA sequences code for this CDR3. V usage is TRBV18 and J usage is TRBJ2-5; D ambiguous. The V end was cut by 5 bases, the J end by 2 bases, with 6 bases between. CDR1 is KGHSH, CDR2 LQKENI, per germline. The CDR3 sequence is 12 residues long. The CDR3 nucleotides read TGTGCCAGCTCAGGGTCACAAGAGACCCAGTACTTC. Its protein is CASSGSQETQYF.